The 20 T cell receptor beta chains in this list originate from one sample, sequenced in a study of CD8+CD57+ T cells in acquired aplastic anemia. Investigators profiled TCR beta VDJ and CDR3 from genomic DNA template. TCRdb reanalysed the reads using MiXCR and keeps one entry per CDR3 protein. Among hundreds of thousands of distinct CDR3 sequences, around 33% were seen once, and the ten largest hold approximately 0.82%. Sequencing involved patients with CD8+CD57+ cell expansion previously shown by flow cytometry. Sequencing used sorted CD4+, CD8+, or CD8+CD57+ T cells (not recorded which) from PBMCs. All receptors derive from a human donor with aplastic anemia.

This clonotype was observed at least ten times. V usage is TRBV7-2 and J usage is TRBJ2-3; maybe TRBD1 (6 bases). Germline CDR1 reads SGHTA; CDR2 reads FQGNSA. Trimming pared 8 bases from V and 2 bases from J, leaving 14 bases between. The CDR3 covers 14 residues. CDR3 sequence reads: CASSLGGNTDTQYF. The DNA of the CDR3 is TGTGCCAGCTCTTTAGGGGGTAACACAGATACGCAGTATTTT.

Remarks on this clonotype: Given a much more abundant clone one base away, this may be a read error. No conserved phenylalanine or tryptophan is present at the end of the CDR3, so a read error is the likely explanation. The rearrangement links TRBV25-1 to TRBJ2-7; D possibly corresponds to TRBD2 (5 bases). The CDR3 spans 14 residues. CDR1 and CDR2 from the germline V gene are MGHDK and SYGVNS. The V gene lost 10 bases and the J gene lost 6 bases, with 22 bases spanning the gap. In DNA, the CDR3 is TGTGCCACACCTAGCCCCGATTGGACTTCCGAGCAGTACTCC. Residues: CATPSPDWTSEQYS.

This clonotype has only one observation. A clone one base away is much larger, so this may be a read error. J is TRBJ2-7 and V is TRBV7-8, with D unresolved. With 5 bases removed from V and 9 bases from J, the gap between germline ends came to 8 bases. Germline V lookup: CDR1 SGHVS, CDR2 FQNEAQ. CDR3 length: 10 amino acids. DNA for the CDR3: TGTGCCAGCAGCCCCGAGCGGCAGTACTTC. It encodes CASSPERQYF.

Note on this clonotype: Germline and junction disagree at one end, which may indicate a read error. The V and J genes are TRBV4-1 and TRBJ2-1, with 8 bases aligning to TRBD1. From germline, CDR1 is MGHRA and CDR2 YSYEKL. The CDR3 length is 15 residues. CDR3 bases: TGCGCCAGCAGCCAAGACGGGGACAGGTACAATGGGCAGTTCTTC. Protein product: CASSQDGDRYNGQFF.

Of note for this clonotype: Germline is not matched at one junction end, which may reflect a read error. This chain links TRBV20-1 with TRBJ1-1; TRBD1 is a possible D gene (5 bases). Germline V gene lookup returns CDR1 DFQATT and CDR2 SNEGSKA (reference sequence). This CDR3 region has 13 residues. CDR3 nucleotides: TGCAGTGCTAAGGGCAGGGCAAACACTGGAGCTTTCTTT. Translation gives CSAKGRANTGAFF.

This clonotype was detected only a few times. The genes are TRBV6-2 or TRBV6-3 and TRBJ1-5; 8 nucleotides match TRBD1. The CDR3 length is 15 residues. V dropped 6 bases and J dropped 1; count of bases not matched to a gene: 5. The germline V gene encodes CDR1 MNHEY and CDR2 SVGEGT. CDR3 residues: CASRTGGWSNQPQHF. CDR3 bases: TGTGCCAGCAGAACAGGGGGTTGGAGCAATCAGCCCCAGCATTTT.

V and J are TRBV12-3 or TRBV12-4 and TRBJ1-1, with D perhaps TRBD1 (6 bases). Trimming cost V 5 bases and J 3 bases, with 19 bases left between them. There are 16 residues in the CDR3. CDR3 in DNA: TGTGCCAGCAGTGACCGATACTCGGGGGCACACACTGAAGCTTTCTTT. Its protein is CASSDRYSGAHTEAFF.

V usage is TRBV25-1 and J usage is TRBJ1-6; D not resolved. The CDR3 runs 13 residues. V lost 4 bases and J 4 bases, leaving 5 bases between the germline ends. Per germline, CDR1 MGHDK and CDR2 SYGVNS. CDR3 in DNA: TGTGCCAGCAGTGCTCAGTATAATTCACCCCTCCACTTT. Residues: CASSAQYNSPLHF.

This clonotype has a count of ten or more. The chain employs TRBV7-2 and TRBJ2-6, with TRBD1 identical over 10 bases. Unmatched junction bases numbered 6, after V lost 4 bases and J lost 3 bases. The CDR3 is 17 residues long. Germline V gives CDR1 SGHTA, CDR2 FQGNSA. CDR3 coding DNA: TGTGCCAGCAGCTCAGCGACAGGGGGCGGTGGGGCCAACGTCCTGACTTTC. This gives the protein CASSSATGGGGANVLTF.

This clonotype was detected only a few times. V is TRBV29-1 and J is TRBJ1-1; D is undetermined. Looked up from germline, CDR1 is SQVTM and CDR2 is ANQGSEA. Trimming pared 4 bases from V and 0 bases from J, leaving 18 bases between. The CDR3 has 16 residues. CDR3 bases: TGCAGCGTTGCGACCCCGGGCCCATCTATGAACACTGAAGCTTTCTTT. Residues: CSVATPGPSMNTEAFF.

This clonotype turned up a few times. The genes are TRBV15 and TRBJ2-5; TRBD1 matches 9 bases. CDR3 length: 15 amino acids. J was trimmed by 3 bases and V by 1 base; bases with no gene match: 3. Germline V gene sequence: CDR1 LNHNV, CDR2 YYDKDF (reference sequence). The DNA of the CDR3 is TGTGCCACCAGCAGAGGGGGACAGGGTAAAGAGACCCAGTACTTC. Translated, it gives CATSRGGQGKETQYF.

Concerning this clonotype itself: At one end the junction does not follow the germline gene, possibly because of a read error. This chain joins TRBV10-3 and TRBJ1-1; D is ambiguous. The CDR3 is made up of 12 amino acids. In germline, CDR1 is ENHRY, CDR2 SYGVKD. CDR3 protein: CASSPRPGEAFF. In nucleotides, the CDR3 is TGTGCCAGCAGTCCCCGTCCCGGGGAGGCTTTCTTT.

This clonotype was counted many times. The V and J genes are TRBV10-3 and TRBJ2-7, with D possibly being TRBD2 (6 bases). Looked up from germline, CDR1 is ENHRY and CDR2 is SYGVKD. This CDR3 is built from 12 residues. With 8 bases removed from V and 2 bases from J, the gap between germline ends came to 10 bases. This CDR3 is CAIGGLPYEQYF. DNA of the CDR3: TGTGCCATCGGGGGGTTGCCCTACGAGCAGTACTTC.

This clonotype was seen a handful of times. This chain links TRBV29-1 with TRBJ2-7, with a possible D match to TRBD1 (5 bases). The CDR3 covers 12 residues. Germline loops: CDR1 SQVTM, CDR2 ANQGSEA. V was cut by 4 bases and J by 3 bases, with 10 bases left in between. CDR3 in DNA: TGCAGCGTTGTCGACAGAGGCTACGAGCAGTACTTC. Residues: CSVVDRGYEQYF.

The CDR3 bases are TGTGCCACCAGACTGGTATTGAGCGAGCAGTACTTC. Amino acid sequence: CATRLVLSEQYF. V is TRBV2 and J is TRBJ2-7; D call uncertain. This CDR3 has 12 amino acids. Germline CDR1 SNHLY, CDR2 FYNNEI. The germline V and J ends were trimmed by 10 bases and 6 bases, with 16 bases remaining between them.

The CDR3 nucleotides are TGTGCCACCAGTGATTTTGGTTCGTACCAAGAGACCCAGTACTTC. As protein: CATSDFGSYQETQYF. The V call is TRBV24-1, the J call TRBJ2-5; D remains unclear. The CDR3 is made up of 15 amino acids. CDR1 and CDR2 from the germline V gene are KGHDR and SFDVKD. V was cut by 1 base and J by 0 bases, with 8 bases left in between.

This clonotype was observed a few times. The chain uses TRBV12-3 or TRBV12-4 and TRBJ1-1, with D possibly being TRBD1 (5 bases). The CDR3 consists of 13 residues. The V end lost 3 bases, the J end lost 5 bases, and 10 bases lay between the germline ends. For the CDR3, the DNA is TGTGCCAGCAGTTTCAGGACACAGACTGAAGCTTTCTTT. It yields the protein CASSFRTQTEAFF.

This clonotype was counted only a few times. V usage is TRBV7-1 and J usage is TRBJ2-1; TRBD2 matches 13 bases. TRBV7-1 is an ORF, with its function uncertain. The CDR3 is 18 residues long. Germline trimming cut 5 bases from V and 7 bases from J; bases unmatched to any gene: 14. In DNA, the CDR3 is TGTGCCAGCAGCACCCAATCAGGGGGGACTAGCGGGGTAAATGAGCAGTTCTTC. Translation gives CASSTQSGGTSGVNEQFF.

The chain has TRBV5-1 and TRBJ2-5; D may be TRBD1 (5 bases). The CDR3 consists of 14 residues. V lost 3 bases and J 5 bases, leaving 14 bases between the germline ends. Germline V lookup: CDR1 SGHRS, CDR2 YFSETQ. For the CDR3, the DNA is TGCGCCAGCAGCTACAATATAGGGGCCGAGACCCAGTACTTC. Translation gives CASSYNIGAETQYF.

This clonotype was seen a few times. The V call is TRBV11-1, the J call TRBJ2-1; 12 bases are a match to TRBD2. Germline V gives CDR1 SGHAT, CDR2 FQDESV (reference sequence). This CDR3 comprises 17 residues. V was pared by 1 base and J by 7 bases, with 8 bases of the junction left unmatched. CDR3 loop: CASSLGGLAGYLNEQFF. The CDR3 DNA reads TGTGCCAGCAGCTTAGGCGGACTAGCGGGATATTTGAATGAGCAGTTCTTC.